This entry lists 9 T cell receptor beta chains sequenced from one sample in a study of blood T cell repertoires in COVID-19. Profiling relied on immunoSEQ multiplex PCR, and the TCRdb table lists in-frame clones only, not all of them. The sample lists about 210,000 clones; about four fifths were seen once. Sequencing was carried out using PBMCs or T cells enriched from blood (not recorded which). Receptors originate from a woman aged 25 to 39 who had been exposed to COVID-19.

This clone has just a few counts. The chain carries TRBV4-1 and TRBJ1-5; 7 bases fit TRBD1. V was pared by 4 bases and J by 0 bases, with 3 bases of the junction left unmatched. Germline V CDR1 and CDR2: MGHRA, YSYEKL. The CDR3 runs 15 residues. The CDR3 DNA follows: TGCGCCAGCAGCCTACAGGGGCTTAGCAATCAGCCCCAGCATTTT. As protein: CASSLQGLSNQPQHF.

This clone was seen only once. The rearrangement links TRBV5-6 to TRBJ1-2, with 9 bases matching TRBD1. CDR1 and CDR2 from the germline V gene are SGHDT and YYEEEE. Losses at the gene ends were 2 bases for V and 2 bases for J; bases not matched to a gene: 10. The CDR3 extends over 17 amino acids. CDR3 DNA sequence: TGTGCCAGCAGCTTCGGGACAGGGTCCCCCCTCAACTATGGCTACACCTTC. Protein: CASSFGTGSPLNYGYTF.

This chain connects TRBV27 to TRBJ1-1; TRBD1 might be the D (5 bases). V lost 6 bases to trimming and J lost 7 bases, with 18 bases between them. The CDR3 contains 14 residues. Germline CDR1 reads MNHEY; CDR2 reads SMNVEV (reference sequence). The CDR3 bases are TGTGCCAGCAGCTTAAGATATCAGGGCTTTGAAGCTTTCTTT. The encoded protein is CASSLRYQGFEAFF.

This clone has just one count. The CDR3 spells CASSPSGVYEQYF. The CDR3 bases are TGTGCCAGCAGTCCTAGCGGAGTTTACGAGCAGTACTTC. The chain has TRBV12-3 or TRBV12-4 and TRBJ2-7; 7 nucleotides match TRBD2. This CDR3 spans 13 amino acids. Trimming took 5 bases from V and 4 from J; bases not matched to a gene: 5.

The chain has TRBV10-3 and TRBJ1-1, with D perhaps TRBD1 (5 bases). V was shortened by 3 bases and J by 7 bases, with 12 bases between the two germline ends. Germline assignment: CDR1 ENHRY and CDR2 SYGVKD. This CDR3 has 13 residues. In DNA form, the CDR3 reads TGTGCCATCAGTGACGTCGTGGACATTGAAGCTTTCTTT. Translation gives CAISDVVDIEAFF.

This chain uses TRBV5-6 with TRBJ1-1; D unresolved. Germline CDR1 is SGHDT and CDR2 is YYEEEE. The CDR3 contains 14 residues. V was cut by 0 bases and J by 6 bases, with 12 bases left in between. CDR3 coding DNA: TGTGCCAGCAGCTTGGCCGGGGAAGTGGCTGAAGCTTTCTTT. Its translation is CASSLAGEVAEAFF.

The rearrangement links TRBV19 to TRBJ1-4, with 9 bases aligning to TRBD1. This CDR3 contains 14 residues. The germline CDR1 and CDR2 sequences are LNHDA and SQIVND (reference sequence). The V gene end was trimmed by 3 bases and the J gene end by 8 bases; junction bases not matched to a gene: 4. Here the CDR3 DNA reads TGTGCCAGTAGTATGGGACAGGGAAGGGAAAAACTGTTTTTT. Translation gives CASSMGQGREKLFF.

This clone was counted once. The chain has TRBV24-1 and TRBJ2-3; D uncertain. The CDR3 is 13 residues long. CDR1 KGHDR and CDR2 SFDVKD come from the germline V gene. Between the trimmed V and J ends, which lost 1 base and 6 bases, there was a span of 7 bases. CDR3: CATSDFYGDTQYF. DNA of the CDR3: TGTGCCACCAGTGATTTCTATGGTGATACGCAGTATTTT.

This clone was counted only a few times. This same CDR3 is encoded by further DNA sequences in the sample. The CDR3: CASSPQAPGTEAFF. CDR3 DNA: TGTGCCAGCTCACCACAGGCCCCGGGAACTGAAGCTTTCTTT. The genes are TRBV18 and TRBJ1-1; no firm D call. V was cut by 1 base and J by 5 bases, with 11 bases left in between. Germline assignment: CDR1 KGHSH and CDR2 LQKENI. The CDR3 extends over 14 amino acids.